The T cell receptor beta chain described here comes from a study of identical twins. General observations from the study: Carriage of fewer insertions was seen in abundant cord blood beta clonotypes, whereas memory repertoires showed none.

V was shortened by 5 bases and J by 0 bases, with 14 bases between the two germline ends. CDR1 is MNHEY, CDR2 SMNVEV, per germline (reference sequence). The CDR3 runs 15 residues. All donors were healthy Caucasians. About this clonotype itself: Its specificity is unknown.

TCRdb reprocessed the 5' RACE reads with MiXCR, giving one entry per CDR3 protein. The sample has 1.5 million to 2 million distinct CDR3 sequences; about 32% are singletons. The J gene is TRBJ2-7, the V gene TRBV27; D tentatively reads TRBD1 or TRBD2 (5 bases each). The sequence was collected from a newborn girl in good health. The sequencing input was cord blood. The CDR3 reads CASSHGTASSYEQYF. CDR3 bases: TGTGCCAGCAGTCACGGGACGGCAAGCTCCTACGAGCAGTACTTC.